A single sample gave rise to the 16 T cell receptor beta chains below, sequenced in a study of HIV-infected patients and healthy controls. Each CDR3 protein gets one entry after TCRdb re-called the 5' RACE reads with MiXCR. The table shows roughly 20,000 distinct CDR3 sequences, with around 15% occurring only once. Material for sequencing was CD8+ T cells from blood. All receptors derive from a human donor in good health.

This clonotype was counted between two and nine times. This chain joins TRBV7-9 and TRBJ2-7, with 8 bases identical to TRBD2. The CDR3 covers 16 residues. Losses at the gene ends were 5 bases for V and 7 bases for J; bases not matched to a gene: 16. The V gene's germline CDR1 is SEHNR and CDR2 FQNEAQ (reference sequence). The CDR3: CASSAKVGTSSWEQYF. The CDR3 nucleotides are TGTGCCAGCAGCGCAAAGGTCGGGACTAGTTCGTGGGAGCAGTACTTC.

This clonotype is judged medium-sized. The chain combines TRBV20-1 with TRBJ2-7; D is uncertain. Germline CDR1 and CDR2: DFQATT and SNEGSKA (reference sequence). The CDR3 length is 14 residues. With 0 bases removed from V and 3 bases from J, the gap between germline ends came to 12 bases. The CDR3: CSARDLRVDYEQYF. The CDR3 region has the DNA TGCAGTGCTAGAGATCTACGGGTGGACTACGAGCAGTACTTC.

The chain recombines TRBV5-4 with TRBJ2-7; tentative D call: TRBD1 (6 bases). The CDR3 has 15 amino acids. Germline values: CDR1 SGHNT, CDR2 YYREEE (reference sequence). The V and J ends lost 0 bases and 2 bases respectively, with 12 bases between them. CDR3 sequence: CASSLDRQGPYEQYF. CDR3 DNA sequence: TGTGCCAGCAGCTTGGATCGGCAGGGGCCCTACGAGCAGTACTTC. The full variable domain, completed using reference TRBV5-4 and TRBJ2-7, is ETGVTQSPTHLIKTRGQQVTLRCSSQSGHNTVSWYQQALGQGPQFIFQYYREEENGRGNFPPRFSGLQFPNYSSELNVNALELDDSALYLCASSLDRQGPYEQYFGPGTRLTVT.

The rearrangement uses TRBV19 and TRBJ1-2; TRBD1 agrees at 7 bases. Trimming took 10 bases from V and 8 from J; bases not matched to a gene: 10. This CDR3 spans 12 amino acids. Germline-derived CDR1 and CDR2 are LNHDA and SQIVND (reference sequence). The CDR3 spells CATPTGSGGYTF. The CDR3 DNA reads TGTGCCACCCCGACAGGGAGTGGCGGCTACACCTTC. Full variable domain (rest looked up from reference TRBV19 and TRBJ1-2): DGGITQSPKYLFRKEGQNVTLSCEQNLNHDAMYWYRQDPGQGLRLIYYSQIVNDFQKGDIAEGYSVSREKKESFPLTVTSAQKNPTAFYLCATPTGSGGYTFGSGTRLTVV.

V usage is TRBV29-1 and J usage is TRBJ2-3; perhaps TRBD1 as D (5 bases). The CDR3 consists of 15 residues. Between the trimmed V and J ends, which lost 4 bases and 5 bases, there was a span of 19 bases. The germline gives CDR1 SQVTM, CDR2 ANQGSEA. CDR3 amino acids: CSVVYSPSTVDTQYF. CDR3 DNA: TGCAGCGTTGTCTACAGTCCTTCGACAGTAGATACGCAGTATTTT.

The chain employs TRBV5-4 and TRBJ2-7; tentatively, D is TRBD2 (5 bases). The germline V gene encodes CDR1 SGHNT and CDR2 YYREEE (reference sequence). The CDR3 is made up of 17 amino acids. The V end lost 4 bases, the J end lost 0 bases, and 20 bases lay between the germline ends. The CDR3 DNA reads TGTGCCAGCAGCCCCCTGCCGGTTAGGGAGCTCTCCTACGAGCAGTACTTC. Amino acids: CASSPLPVRELSYEQYF.

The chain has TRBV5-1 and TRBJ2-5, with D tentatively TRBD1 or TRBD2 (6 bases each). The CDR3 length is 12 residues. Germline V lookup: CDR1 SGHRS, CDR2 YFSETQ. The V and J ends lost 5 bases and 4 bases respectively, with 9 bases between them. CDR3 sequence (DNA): TGCGCCAGCAGTGGGGGGCCAGAGACCCAGTACTTC. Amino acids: CASSGGPETQYF.

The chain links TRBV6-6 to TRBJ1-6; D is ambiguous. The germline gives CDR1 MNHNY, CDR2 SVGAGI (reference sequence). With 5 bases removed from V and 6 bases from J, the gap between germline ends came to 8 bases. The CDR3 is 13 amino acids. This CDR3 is CASSTALNSPLHF. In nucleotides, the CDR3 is TGTGCCAGCAGTACAGCCCTTAATTCACCCCTCCACTTT.

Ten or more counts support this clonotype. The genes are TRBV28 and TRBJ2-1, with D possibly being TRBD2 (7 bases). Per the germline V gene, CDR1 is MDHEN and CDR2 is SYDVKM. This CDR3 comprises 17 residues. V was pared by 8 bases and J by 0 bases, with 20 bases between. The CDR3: CASGILGGRSSYNEQFF. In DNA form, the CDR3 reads TGTGCCAGCGGAATTCTCGGGGGGCGAAGCTCCTACAATGAGCAGTTCTTC.

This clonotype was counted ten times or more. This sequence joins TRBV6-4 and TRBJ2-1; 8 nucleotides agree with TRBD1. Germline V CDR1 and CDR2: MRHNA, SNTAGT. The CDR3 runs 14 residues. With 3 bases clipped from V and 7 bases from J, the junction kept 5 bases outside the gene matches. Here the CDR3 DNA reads TGTGCCAGCAGTGAACAGGGGGGCGGTAATGAGCAGTTCTTC. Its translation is CASSEQGGGNEQFF.

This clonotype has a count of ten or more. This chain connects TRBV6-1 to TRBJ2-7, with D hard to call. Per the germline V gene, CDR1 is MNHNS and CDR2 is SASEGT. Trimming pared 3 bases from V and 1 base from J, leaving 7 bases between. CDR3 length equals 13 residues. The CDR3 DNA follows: TGTGCCAGCAGTGAGGGGTTATCCTACGAGCAGTACTTC. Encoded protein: CASSEGLSYEQYF.

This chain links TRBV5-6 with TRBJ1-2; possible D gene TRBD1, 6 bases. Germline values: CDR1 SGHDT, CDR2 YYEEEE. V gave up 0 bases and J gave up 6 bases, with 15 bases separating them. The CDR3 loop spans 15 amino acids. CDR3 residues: CASSLEVSGAHGYTF. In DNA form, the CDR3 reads TGTGCCAGCAGCTTGGAGGTTTCGGGGGCCCATGGCTACACCTTC.

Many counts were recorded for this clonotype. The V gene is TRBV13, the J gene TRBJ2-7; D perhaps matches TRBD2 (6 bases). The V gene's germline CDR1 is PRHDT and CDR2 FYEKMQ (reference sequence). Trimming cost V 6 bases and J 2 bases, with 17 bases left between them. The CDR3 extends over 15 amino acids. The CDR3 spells CASRETGTPTYEQYF. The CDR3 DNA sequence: TGTGCCAGCAGGGAAACCGGGACTCCAACCTACGAGCAGTACTTC.

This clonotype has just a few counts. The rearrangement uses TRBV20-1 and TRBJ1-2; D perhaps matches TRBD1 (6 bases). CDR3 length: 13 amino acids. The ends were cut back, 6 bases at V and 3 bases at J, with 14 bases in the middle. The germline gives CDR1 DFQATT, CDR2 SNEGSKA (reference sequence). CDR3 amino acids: CSAHNRDDYGYTF. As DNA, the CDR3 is TGCAGTGCCCATAACAGGGATGACTATGGCTACACCTTC.

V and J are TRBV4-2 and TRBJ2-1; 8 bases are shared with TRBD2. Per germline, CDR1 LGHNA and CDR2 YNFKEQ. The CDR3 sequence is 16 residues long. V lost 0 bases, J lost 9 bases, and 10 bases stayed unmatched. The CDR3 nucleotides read TGTGCCAGCAGCCAAGATGCGGGAGGAGGAGGGGGTGAGCAGTTCTTC. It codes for CASSQDAGGGGGEQFF.

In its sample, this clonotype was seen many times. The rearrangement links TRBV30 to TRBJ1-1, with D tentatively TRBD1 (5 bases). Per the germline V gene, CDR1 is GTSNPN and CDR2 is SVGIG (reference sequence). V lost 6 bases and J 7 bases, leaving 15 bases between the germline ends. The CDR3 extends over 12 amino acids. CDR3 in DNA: TGTGCCTGTGATCCGGGGGACCGTGAAGCTTTCTTT. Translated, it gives CACDPGDREAFF. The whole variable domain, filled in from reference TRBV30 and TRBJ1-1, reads SQTIHQWPATLVQPVGSPLSLECTVEGTSNPNLYWYRQAAGRGLQLLFYSVGIGQISSEVPQNLSASRPQDRQFILSSKKLLLSDSGFYLCACDPGDREAFFGQGTRLTVV.